This passage covers 19 T cell receptor beta chains from one sample sequenced in a study of blood T cell repertoires in COVID-19. Only in-frame clones appear in the TCRdb table, and some are missing; sequencing was by immunoSEQ multiplex PCR. The table shows around 240,000 clones, with about 87% occurring only once. Sample: PBMCs or T cells enriched from blood (not recorded which). The receptors originated from a man in his forties or fifties who had been exposed to COVID-19.

V is TRBV29-1 and J is TRBJ1-1; perhaps TRBD1 as D (6 bases). Trimming left V 5 bases short and J 3 bases short, with 19 bases between. The CDR3 covers 15 residues. Germline lookup yields CDR1 SQVTM and CDR2 ANQGSEA. In DNA form, the CDR3 reads TGCAGCGTTCCTGGGGGCGGAATGTTGGACACTGAAGCTTTCTTT. Translation: CSVPGGGMLDTEAFF.

Here the CDR3 DNA reads TGTGCCAGCAGTGTCCTGGGGACAGGACTAAACACCATATATTTT. Its translation: CASSVLGTGLNTIYF. The V and J genes are TRBV2 and TRBJ1-3; 8 nucleotides line up with TRBD1. The V and J ends lost 4 bases and 6 bases, in that order; junction bases with no gene match: 8. CDR3 size: 15 residues. CDR1 and CDR2 from the germline V gene are SNHLY and FYNNEI.

The chain couples TRBV9 to TRBJ2-2, with a possible D match to TRBD1 (6 bases). Germline V gene lookup returns CDR1 SGDLS and CDR2 YYNGEE. Trimming took 0 bases from V and 4 from J, leaving 13 bases between them. The CDR3 totals 16 residues. For the CDR3, the DNA is TGTGCCAGCAGCGTAGTAGGGACACTCGGCACCGGGGAGCTGTTTTTT. It yields the protein CASSVVGTLGTGELFF.

CDR3 in amino acids: CASSLSTGTGGNQPQHF. CDR3 nucleotide sequence: TGTGCCAGCAGTTTATCGACCGGGACAGGGGGCAATCAGCCCCAGCATTTT. V and J are TRBV28 and TRBJ1-5, with 10 bases identical to TRBD1. Trimming took 1 base from V and 2 from J; bases not matched to a gene: 5. The CDR3 runs to 17 residues. Germline CDR1 MDHEN, CDR2 SYDVKM.

The chain couples TRBV10-3 to TRBJ1-1; perhaps TRBD1 as D (5 bases). The CDR3 sequence is 13 residues long. Germline V gene lookup returns CDR1 ENHRY and CDR2 SYGVKD. Trimming cost V 11 bases and J 5 bases, with 18 bases left between them. In DNA, the CDR3 is TGTGCCTCCCACGCGGCCCGGACAACTGAAGCTTTCTTT. Amino acids: CASHAARTTEAFF.

This clone was detected a few times. The V call is TRBV5-1, the J call TRBJ1-1; no clear D. The CDR3 is made up of 14 amino acids. V was pared by 5 bases and J by 4 bases, with 15 bases between. Germline V gene lookup returns CDR1 SGHRS and CDR2 YFSETQ. The CDR3 reads CASSPLEGGTEAFF. Written as DNA, the CDR3 is TGCGCCAGCAGTCCATTGGAGGGCGGCACTGAAGCTTTCTTT.

V gene TRBV7-6 combines with J gene TRBJ2-1; 9 positions agree with TRBD2. Germline CDR1 SGHVS, CDR2 FNYEAQ. V shed 2 bases, J shed 2 bases, and the junction held 7 bases outside the gene matches. The CDR3 spans 17 residues. The DNA of the CDR3 is TGTGCCAGCAGCTTACGTCTAGCGGGGAAGACCTACAATGAGCAGTTCTTC. It yields the protein CASSLRLAGKTYNEQFF.

The chain has TRBV5-1 and TRBJ1-1; 7 positions agree with TRBD1. Unmatched junction bases numbered 9, after V lost 0 bases and J lost 4 bases. The germline V gene encodes CDR1 SGHRS and CDR2 YFSETQ. The CDR3 consists of 16 residues. The CDR3: CASSLDPGRGITEAFF. The CDR3 region has the DNA TGCGCCAGCAGCTTGGACCCCGGCAGGGGGATCACTGAAGCTTTCTTT.

This clone was recorded only once. The chain links TRBV5-1 to TRBJ2-2; tentative D call: TRBD1 (5 bases). CDR1 is SGHRS, CDR2 YFSETQ, per germline. The CDR3 is made up of 15 amino acids. V shed 1 base and J shed 7 bases, with 14 bases lying between them. CDR3 coding DNA: TGCGCCAGCAGCTTGTTGGCAGGGTCGGTCGGGGAGCTGTTTTTT. Its protein is CASSLLAGSVGELFF.

The rearrangement links TRBV9 to TRBJ1-5; no definite D call. The CDR3 loop spans 13 amino acids. CDR1 is SGDLS, CDR2 YYNGEE, per germline. V was clipped by 2 bases and J by 6 bases, with 9 bases between them. As DNA, the CDR3 is TGTGCCAGCAGCGTCTCGGCGGGTCAGCCCCAGCATTTT. This codes for CASSVSAGQPQHF.

The chain links TRBV5-6 to TRBJ1-1, with D perhaps matching TRBD1 (5 bases). The germline V gene encodes CDR1 SGHDT and CDR2 YYEEEE. Trimming removed 2 bases from V and 8 bases from J, with 13 bases in between. CDR3 length: 13 residues. CDR3 amino acids: CASSFSGGLEAFF. DNA of the CDR3: TGTGCCAGCAGCTTTTCTGGGGGGTTAGAAGCTTTCTTT.

In nucleotides, the CDR3 is TGTGCCAGCAGTTACGGTGGACAGGGAAGGTCACCCCTCCACTTT. It translates to CASSYGGQGRSPLHF. The V gene is TRBV6-5, the J gene TRBJ1-6; 8 bases match TRBD1. Germline CDR1 MNHEY, CDR2 SVGAGI. There are 15 residues in the CDR3. J gave up 10 bases and V 2 bases, and 7 bases lay outside the gene matches.

This clone appeared a single time. This chain connects TRBV18 to TRBJ1-5, with no clear D. Germline V gives CDR1 KGHSH, CDR2 LQKENI. Trimming removed 3 bases at V and 5 bases at J, with 11 bases between. The CDR3 totals 14 residues. CDR3 in DNA: TGTGCCAGCTCACCGGTAAACTTCGATCAGCCCCAGCATTTT. Translation gives CASSPVNFDQPQHF. Looking up the rest from reference TRBV18 and TRBJ1-5 gives the full variable domain: NAGVMQNPRHLVRRRGQEARLRCSPMKGHSHVYWYRQLPEEGLKFMVYLQKENIIDESGMPKERFSAEFPKEGPSILRIQQVVRGDSAAYFCASSPVNFDQPQHFGDGTRLSIL.

The chain is built from TRBV3-1 (or the pseudogene TRBV3-2) and TRBJ1-1; D gene uncertain. Germline lookup yields CDR1 LGHDT and CDR2 YNNKEL (reference sequence). This CDR3 region has 13 residues. V was clipped by 3 bases and J by 4 bases, with 9 bases between them. The CDR3 reads CASSQREGTEAFF. CDR3 DNA: TGTGCCAGCAGCCAGAGGGAGGGCACTGAAGCTTTCTTT.

This clone was counted only a few times. This rearrangement joins TRBV24-1 to TRBJ1-4; a possible D gene is TRBD1 (6 bases). The CDR3 is 14 amino acids. V shed 4 bases and J shed 8 bases, with 13 bases lying between them. Germline CDR1 and CDR2: KGHDR and SFDVKD. Written as DNA, the CDR3 is TGTGCCACCAGTGAGGGGGGGCGCGGAGAAAAACTGTTTTTT. As protein: CATSEGGRGEKLFF.

The genes are TRBV7-9 and TRBJ2-1; maybe TRBD1 (5 bases). CDR3 length equals 14 residues. The V end was cut by 5 bases, the J end by 8 bases, with 16 bases between. Germline CDR1 SEHNR, CDR2 FQNEAQ (reference sequence). The CDR3, as DNA: TGTGCCAGCAGCCGGGCAGGGATACGCGATGAGCAGTTCTTC. Translation gives CASSRAGIRDEQFF.

The chain is built from TRBV28 and TRBJ1-4; D uncertain. Deletions cut 2 bases from V and 5 bases from J, with 12 bases between. Germline CDR1 and CDR2: MDHEN and SYDVKM. The CDR3 contains 15 residues. The DNA of the CDR3 is TGTGCCAGCAGTTTACCATCGGGTAACAATGAAAAACTGTTTTTT. Protein sequence: CASSLPSGNNEKLFF.

V is TRBV5-3 and J is TRBJ1-1; tentatively, D is TRBD1 (5 bases). TRBV5-3 is filed as an ORF, its function uncertain. V lost 1 base and J lost 1, with 11 bases in between. The CDR3 is made up of 15 amino acids. In nucleotides, the CDR3 is TGTGCCAGAAGCTTGCGGCCGACAGAGAACACTGAAGCTTTCTTT. Translating it yields CARSLRPTENTEAFF.

This chain links TRBV4-1 with TRBJ1-6; no clear D. The germline V gene encodes CDR1 MGHRA and CDR2 YSYEKL. The CDR3 spans 17 residues. V was clipped by 0 bases and J by 5 bases, with 14 bases between them. This CDR3 is CASSQEGITAHNSPLHF. The CDR3 DNA reads TGCGCCAGCAGCCAAGAAGGAATCACAGCCCATAATTCACCCCTCCACTTT.